One sample yielded the 18 T cell receptor beta chains listed below, sequenced in a study of cytomegalovirus exposure and HLA in healthy donors. The PCR was carried out with 60 Vbeta primers and 13 Jbeta primers. Libraries were prepared by immunoSEQ multiplex PCR; TCRdb keeps only in-frame clonotypes and omits some of them. This table has 150,000 or so clones, 84% appearing once. Sequencing was done on a sample of PBMCs. These receptors originate from a boy aged 2 to 10 in good health and CMV-seronegative.

The chain employs TRBV28 and TRBJ1-5; 7 nucleotides agree with TRBD1. V lost 7 bases and J lost 6; bases outside the gene matches: 12. The CDR3 spans 15 residues. Per the germline V gene, CDR1 is MDHEN and CDR2 is SYDVKM. The CDR3 here is CASNPYWDRGQPQHF. Written as DNA, the CDR3 is TGTGCCAGCAATCCCTATTGGGACAGAGGTCAGCCCCAGCATTTT.

The chain combines TRBV2 with TRBJ2-3, with 8 bases lining up with TRBD1. With V trimmed by 10 bases and J by 4 bases, 13 bases remained unmatched. This CDR3 is built from 15 residues. CDR1 is SNHLY and CDR2 is FYNNEI in the germline V gene. Here the CDR3 DNA reads TGTGCCATCATCCTACAGGGGGTAAGGGCAGATACGCAGTATTTT. Its protein product is CAIILQGVRADTQYF.

J is TRBJ1-5 and V is TRBV6-5, with D perhaps TRBD1 (6 bases). CDR3 length: 13 residues. Trimming removed 6 bases at V and 4 bases at J, with 10 bases between. Per germline, CDR1 MNHEY and CDR2 SVGAGI. CDR3 DNA sequence: TGTGCCAGCAGACGAACAGGGAATCAGCCCCAGCATTTT. Amino acids: CASRRTGNQPQHF.

The chain is built from TRBV28 and TRBJ1-5; possibly TRBD1 for D (5 bases). Trimming left V 4 bases short and J 1 base short, with 14 bases between. The CDR3 is 16 residues long. Germline CDR1 MDHEN, CDR2 SYDVKM. Written as DNA, the CDR3 is TGTGCCAGCAGTTCCGCCTGGGGCACGAGCAATCAGCCCCAGCATTTT. It is translated as CASSSAWGTSNQPQHF. Together with reference TRBV28 and TRBJ1-5, the CDR3 gives the full variable domain: DVKVTQSSRYLVKRTGEKVFLECVQDMDHENMFWYRQDPGLGLRLIYFSYDVKMKEKGDIPEGYSVSREKKERFSLILESASTNQTSMYLCASSSAWGTSNQPQHFGDGTRLSIL.

The chain has TRBV7-8 and TRBJ1-1; possibly TRBD1 for D (5 bases). The CDR3 length is 12 residues. Trimming removed 1 base at V and 10 bases at J, with 10 bases between. Germline values: CDR1 SGHVS, CDR2 FQNEAQ. CDR3 region: CASSLGQGAAFF. CDR3 DNA sequence: TGTGCCAGCAGCTTAGGGCAGGGCGCAGCTTTCTTT.

CDR3 sequence reads: CASSMAVSETQYF. In nucleotides, the CDR3 is TGTGCCAGCAGCATGGCGGTGTCGGAGACCCAGTACTTC. The V and J genes are TRBV28 and TRBJ2-5; D not certain. With 6 bases removed from V and 5 bases from J, the gap between germline ends came to 13 bases. Germline-derived CDR1 and CDR2 are MDHEN and SYDVKM. The CDR3 sequence is 13 residues long.

J is TRBJ2-5 and V is TRBV18, with 7 positions matching TRBD2. The V gene's germline CDR1 is KGHSH and CDR2 LQKENI. Trimming at V came to 3 bases and at J to 2 bases, leaving 3 bases not matched to a gene. The CDR3 loop spans 14 amino acids. The CDR3, as DNA: TGTGCCAGCTCACCTCCGGGACTACAAGAGACCCAGTACTTC. Amino acid sequence: CASSPPGLQETQYF.

This chain joins TRBV7-6 and TRBJ1-5; D uncertain. The CDR3 sequence is 15 residues long. Germline values: CDR1 SGHVS, CDR2 FNYEAQ. With 2 bases removed from V and 4 bases from J, the gap between germline ends came to 12 bases. The CDR3 DNA reads TGTGCCAGCAGCTTAAGTTCCAGGCTGAATCAGCCCCAGCATTTT. Its translation: CASSLSSRLNQPQHF.

The chain combines TRBV4-1 with TRBJ2-7, with unresolved D. The CDR3 loop spans 14 amino acids. The V end was cut by 1 base, the J end by 5 bases, with 12 bases between. CDR1 is MGHRA, CDR2 YSYEKL, per germline. CDR3 sequence (DNA): TGCGCCAGCAGCCAAGTTCTTCAGGCGAACGAGCAGTACTTC. It specifies CASSQVLQANEQYF.

The V call is TRBV18, the J call TRBJ2-1; 9 positions match TRBD1. V gave up 6 bases and J gave up 4 bases; unmatched junction bases: 10. The CDR3 has 16 amino acids. Germline CDR1 and CDR2: KGHSH and LQKENI. DNA of the CDR3: TGTGCCAGCTCCCACTCCGGGACAGGGACTTACAATGAGCAGTTCTTC. Residues: CASSHSGTGTYNEQFF.

This clone has just one count. This chain joins TRBV29-1 and TRBJ2-5; D is undetermined. This CDR3 has 14 amino acids. V lost 0 bases to trimming and J lost 4 bases, with 12 bases between them. The germline V gene encodes CDR1 SQVTM and CDR2 ANQGSEA. This chain's CDR3 is CSVEDPNSGETQYF. The DNA of the CDR3 is TGCAGCGTTGAAGATCCCAATTCGGGAGAGACCCAGTACTTC. Supplemented by reference TRBV29-1 and TRBJ2-5, the full variable domain reads SAVISQKPSRDICQRGTSLTIQCQVDSQVTMMFWYRQQPGQSLTLIATANQGSEATYESGFVIDKFPISRPNLTFSTLTVSNMSPEDSSIYLCSVEDPNSGETQYFGPGTRLLVL.

The J gene is TRBJ1-1, the V gene TRBV21-1; the D call in the table, TRBD1, was not verified against the DNA. TRBV21-1 counts as a pseudogene. CDR3 length equals 15 residues. CDR3 loop: CAFLGTGGPGTEAFF. CDR3 DNA sequence: TGTGCCTTTCTTGGGACAGGGGGCCCCGGCACTGAAGCTTTCTTT.

The V and J genes are TRBV6-5 and TRBJ2-1; 7 positions match TRBD2. CDR3 size: 15 residues. The V gene end was trimmed by 6 bases and the J gene end by 0 bases; junction bases not matched to a gene: 5. Germline V gene sequence: CDR1 MNHEY, CDR2 SVGAGI. The CDR3 region has the DNA TGTGCCAGCAGCCCCCGGGACTACTCCTACAATGAGCAGTTCTTC. Translation: CASSPRDYSYNEQFF.

This clone was seen more than once but under ten times. The CDR3 here is CASNSIRGRGTEAFF. Here the CDR3 DNA reads TGTGCCAGCAACTCAATCAGGGGCCGGGGCACTGAAGCTTTCTTT. The chain is built from TRBV5-4 and TRBJ1-1, with D maybe TRBD1 (6 bases). Germline V gene lookup returns CDR1 SGHNT and CDR2 YYREEE (reference sequence). The V gene lost 6 bases and the J gene lost 4 bases, with 19 bases spanning the gap. The CDR3 has 15 residues.

The chain recombines TRBV6-1 with TRBJ1-2; D possibly corresponds to TRBD1 (6 bases). The germline V and J ends were trimmed by 8 bases and 5 bases, with 18 bases remaining between them. The CDR3 spans 14 residues. Germline V lookup: CDR1 MNHNS, CDR2 SASEGT. The CDR3, as DNA: TGTGCCAGCGGGAGGGACATCGTAGGTTATGGCTACACCTTC. Translated: CASGRDIVGYGYTF.

The chain has TRBV30 and TRBJ2-3, with TRBD2 matching over 8 bases. The CDR3 runs to 18 residues. Germline loops: CDR1 GTSNPN, CDR2 SVGIG (reference sequence). V was clipped by 1 base and J by 2 bases; unmatched bases: 14. CDR3 DNA: TGTGCCTGGAGTGGTACTAGCGGAGCCGGACCTTACACAGATACGCAGTATTTT. Amino acids: CAWSGTSGAGPYTDTQYF.

The chain couples TRBV27 to TRBJ2-7; TRBD1 matches at 9 bases. Trimming cost V 8 bases and J 3 bases; bases outside gene matches: 8. Germline values: CDR1 MNHEY, CDR2 SMNVEV (reference sequence). This CDR3 region has 14 residues. In DNA form, the CDR3 reads TGTGCCAGCGCCCCCCGGGACAGGGTCTACGAGCAGTACTTC. Its translation: CASAPRDRVYEQYF.

The chain carries TRBV4-2 and TRBJ2-5, with 12 bases aligning to TRBD2. V shed 0 bases, J shed 5 bases, and the junction held 7 bases outside the gene matches. The CDR3 has 17 amino acids. The germline V gene has CDR1 LGHNA and CDR2 YNFKEQ. The CDR3: CASSQDRASGRAETQYF. DNA for the CDR3: TGTGCCAGCAGCCAAGATCGGGCTAGCGGGAGGGCCGAGACCCAGTACTTC.